Below are 25 T cell receptor beta chains sequenced from a single sample in a study of beta chain features in type 1 diabetes listed by TCRdb under 2018. Libraries were prepared through the immunoSEQ multiplex PCR assay. The entire amount of isolated RNA was reverse transcribed using the High Capacity cDNA Reverse Transcription Kit, so the sequenced TCRB transcripts were expressed ones. TCRdb retrieved this table from immuneACCESS and kept in-frame rearrangements only. Not all clones are present; in checked studies, unresolved V genes account for under half, and no reason is known for the remainder. Within this sample are around 350,000 clones, with around 12% of them counted one time only. The ten largest clonotypes hold roughly 0.015% of the sample. The material sequenced was naive CD4+ T cells from blood. This specimen's cell subset or site label, per the study, means: true naive CD4+ T cells. Every receptor here comes from a man in his late teens or twenties in good health.

The V call is TRBV19, the J call TRBJ2-5, with a tentative D call TRBD2 (6 bases). This CDR3 comprises 13 residues. Germline V gene data show CDR1 as LNHDA and CDR2 as SQIVND (reference sequence). Trimming cost V 5 bases and J 6 bases, with 13 bases left between them. The CDR3 DNA reads as TGTGCCAGTAGTCCTGGGAGCGGGCAGACCCAGTACTTC. Translation gives CASSPGSGQTQYF.

The V and J genes are TRBV4-2 and TRBJ2-2; TRBD2 matches 10 bases. J was trimmed by 8 bases and V by 1 base; bases with no gene match: 13. The germline V gene has CDR1 LGHNA and CDR2 YNFKEQ. The CDR3 totals 18 residues. CDR3 protein: CASSQAPPSGRKLGELFF. DNA for the CDR3: TGTGCCAGCAGCCAAGCACCCCCTAGCGGGAGAAAGTTAGGGGAGCTGTTTTTT.

This clone was recorded a few times. V and J are TRBV11-3 and TRBJ2-1, with 10 bases fitting TRBD2. Germline loops: CDR1 SGHNT, CDR2 YENEEA. This CDR3 has 16 residues. The V segment lost 2 bases and the J segment 7 bases; nucleotides outside the gene matches: 8. For the CDR3, the DNA is TGTGCCAGCAGCTTAACAAGCGGGGGGGCCCGAAATGAGCAGTTCTTC. Amino acids: CASSLTSGGARNEQFF.

A remark on this clone: Sequence at one end of the junction differs from germline and may be a read error. This chain uses TRBV5-1 with TRBJ2-1; the D gene is possibly TRBD2 (6 bases). Germline assignment: CDR1 SGHRS and CDR2 YFSETQ. The length of the CDR3 is 13 residues. The CDR3 sequence is CATSPGGDNEQFF. CDR3 sequence (DNA): TGCGCCACCAGCCCCGGGGGTGACAATGAGCAGTTCTTC.

The sample holds a few counts of this clone. The gene calls are TRBV7-2 and TRBJ2-7; TRBD1 agrees at 11 bases. In germline, CDR1 is SGHTA, CDR2 FQGNSA. The CDR3 has 15 amino acids. With 6 bases clipped from V and 7 bases from J, the junction kept 11 bases outside the gene matches. DNA of the CDR3: TGTGCCAGCAGTCCTGACCGGGACAGGGGGGTGGAGCAGTACTTC. Its translation: CASSPDRDRGVEQYF.

This rearrangement joins TRBV28 to TRBJ1-3; possible D gene TRBD1, 5 bases. CDR3 length: 14 residues. Between the trimmed V and J ends, which lost 8 bases and 0 bases, there was a span of 11 bases. CDR1 is MDHEN, CDR2 SYDVKM, per germline. In nucleotides, the CDR3 is TGTGCCAGCTTCGACAGCAACTCTGGAAACACCATATATTTT. Translating gives CASFDSNSGNTIYF.

This chain links TRBV19 with TRBJ2-3; 10 bases map to TRBD2. Germline V gives CDR1 LNHDA, CDR2 SQIVND (reference sequence). V shed 3 bases, J shed 3 bases, and the junction held 9 bases outside the gene matches. The CDR3 has 17 amino acids. The chain's CDR3 is CASSINGLAGVTDTQYF. Written as DNA, the CDR3 is TGTGCCAGTAGTATCAATGGGCTAGCGGGAGTAACAGATACGCAGTATTTT.

This sequence joins TRBV9 and TRBJ2-1, with 7 bases that match TRBD2. CDR1 and CDR2 (germline): SGDLS, YYNGEE. V dropped 0 bases and J dropped 9; count of bases not matched to a gene: 9. This CDR3 has 15 residues. Here the CDR3 reads CASSVGLAHNGEQFF. CDR3 nucleotide sequence: TGTGCCAGCAGCGTAGGACTAGCTCACAACGGTGAGCAGTTCTTC.

The genes are TRBV18 and TRBJ2-2; D is possibly TRBD1 (6 bases). Trimming stripped 2 bases from V and 7 bases from J, with 11 bases between. This CDR3 spans 14 amino acids. Germline V gives CDR1 KGHSH, CDR2 LQKENI. In DNA, the CDR3 is TGTGCCAGCTCACCATACAGGGAAGGCGGGGAGCTGTTTTTT. Translation: CASSPYREGGELFF.

The J gene is TRBJ2-7, the V gene TRBV7-8; tentative D call: TRBD1 (5 bases). This CDR3 has 15 residues. Germline CDR1 reads SGHVS; CDR2 reads FQNEAQ. Trimming left V 6 bases short and J 1 base short, with 16 bases between. The DNA of the CDR3 is TGTGCCAGCAGACCCCGGTTTAACAGGTCCTACGAGCAGTACTTC. Translating gives CASRPRFNRSYEQYF.

The genes are TRBV18 and TRBJ2-3, with D maybe TRBD1 (6 bases). With 3 bases removed from V and 0 bases from J, the gap between germline ends came to 10 bases. CDR3 size: 15 residues. Per the germline V gene, CDR1 is KGHSH and CDR2 is LQKENI. CDR3 amino acids: CASSPRTDSTDTQYF. The CDR3 nucleotides read TGTGCCAGCTCACCCAGGACAGATAGCACAGATACGCAGTATTTT.

This clone was seen a handful of times. The J gene is TRBJ2-1, the V gene TRBV7-9; 7 bases agree with TRBD2. The germline V gene has CDR1 SEHNR and CDR2 FQNEAQ (reference sequence). The CDR3 covers 13 residues. Unmatched junction bases numbered 2, after V lost 1 base and J lost 8 bases. Written as DNA, the CDR3 is TGTGCCAGCAGCTTAGAGGGAGGGGATGAGCAGTTCTTC. Protein product: CASSLEGGDEQFF. Full variable domain (missing parts from reference TRBV7-9 and TRBJ2-1): DTGVSQNPRHKITKRGQNVTFRCDPISEHNRLYWYRQTLGQGPEFLTYFQNEAQLEKSRLLSDRFSAERPKGSFSTLEIQRTEQGDSAMYLCASSLEGGDEQFFGPGTRLTVL.

This clone was observed a few times. The chain recombines TRBV29-1 with TRBJ2-2; 9 nucleotides align to TRBD2. The J segment lost 7 bases and the V segment lost 4 bases, leaving 4 bases of the junction unmatched. The CDR3 loop spans 13 amino acids. From germline, CDR1 is SQVTM and CDR2 ANQGSEA. In DNA form, the CDR3 reads TGCAGCGTTGTAGCGGGGGCCCGCGGGGAGCTGTTTTTT. Its protein is CSVVAGARGELFF.

V is TRBV7-9 and J is TRBJ1-1; 8 positions match TRBD1. Trimming removed 5 bases from V and 4 bases from J; junction bases left unmatched: 9. Germline values: CDR1 SEHNR, CDR2 FQNEAQ (reference sequence). This CDR3 is built from 15 residues. CDR3 residues: CASSQIRGRVTEAFF. The CDR3, as DNA: TGTGCCAGCAGCCAGATCAGGGGGCGCGTCACTGAAGCTTTCTTT.

In this sample, this clone turned up a few times. The gene calls are TRBV5-1 and TRBJ2-7; D ambiguous. CDR3 length equals 13 residues. Germline CDR1 and CDR2: SGHRS and YFSETQ. Trimming shortened V by 1 base and J by 5 bases, and 10 bases separated the two germline ends. As DNA, the CDR3 is TGCGCCAGCAGCTTGAGTATCTCGGACGAGCAGTACTTC. Residues: CASSLSISDEQYF. The entire variable domain, with the rest obtained from reference TRBV5-1 and TRBJ2-7, is as follows: KAGVTQTPRYLIKTRGQQVTLSCSPISGHRSVSWYQQTPGQGLQFLFEYFSETQRNKGNFPGRFSGRQFSNSRSEMNVSTLELGDSALYLCASSLSISDEQYFGPGTRLTVT.

The V call is TRBV2, the J call TRBJ2-2, with 7 bases lining up with TRBD1. This CDR3 is 14 amino acids long. Unmatched junction bases numbered 3, after V lost 2 bases and J lost 6 bases. In germline, CDR1 is SNHLY, CDR2 FYNNEI. The CDR3 DNA is TGTGCCAGCAGTGAACGGCAGGGGGCCGGGGAGCTGTTTTTT. Amino acids: CASSERQGAGELFF.

In this sample, this clone turned up a few times. This chain uses TRBV7-2 with TRBJ1-5; TRBD1 matches 10 bases. Trimming removed 3 bases from V and 1 base from J; junction bases left unmatched: 0. Germline V gives CDR1 SGHTA, CDR2 FQGNSA. This CDR3 comprises 15 residues. The CDR3 spells CASSLDRGSNQPQHF. CDR3 DNA sequence: TGTGCCAGCAGCTTGGACAGGGGGAGCAATCAGCCCCAGCATTTT.

CDR3 amino acids: CASGTKQETQYF. Here the CDR3 DNA reads TGTGCCAGCGGGACTAAACAAGAGACCCAGTACTTC. V usage is TRBV19 and J usage is TRBJ2-5, with 7 bases matching TRBD2. V shed 9 bases and J 2 bases; nucleotides not matched to a gene: 3. Germline V gene sequence: CDR1 LNHDA, CDR2 SQIVND (reference sequence). CDR3 length: 12 residues.

There are a few counts of this clone. V gene TRBV15 combines with J gene TRBJ1-2, with 10 bases matching TRBD1. The V segment lost 3 bases and the J segment 7 bases; nucleotides outside the gene matches: 8. Looked up from germline, CDR1 is LNHNV and CDR2 is YYDKDF (reference sequence). This CDR3 is 15 amino acids long. CDR3 loop: CATSSGTGDITGYTF. CDR3 nucleotide sequence: TGTGCCACCAGCAGCGGGACAGGGGACATCACTGGCTACACCTTC.

V and J are TRBV19 and TRBJ2-3; 10 bases match TRBD2. The CDR3 consists of 16 residues. V lost 5 bases to trimming and J lost 2 bases; unmatched junction nucleotides: 7. Germline V gives CDR1 LNHDA, CDR2 SQIVND (reference sequence). CDR3 nucleotides: TGTGCCAGTAGTTTGCGACTAGCGGGCTACACAGATACGCAGTATTTT. Protein: CASSLRLAGYTDTQYF.

This clone has just a few counts. The genes are TRBV7-2 and TRBJ1-2; 8 bases line up with TRBD1. This CDR3 contains 12 residues. Germline V lookup: CDR1 SGHTA, CDR2 FQGNSA. V was pared by 3 bases and J by 8 bases, with 2 bases of the junction left unmatched. The CDR3 DNA reads TGTGCCAGCAGCTTCACAGGGGGAGGCTACACCTTC. It yields the protein CASSFTGGGYTF.

The gene calls are TRBV5-6 and TRBJ2-5; 7 bases are a match to TRBD1. The CDR3 length is 16 residues. Looked up from germline, CDR1 is SGHDT and CDR2 is YYEEEE. The V and J ends lost 4 bases and 4 bases, in that order; junction bases with no gene match: 13. The CDR3 reads CASSAAGQGDGETQYF. The CDR3 bases are TGTGCCAGCAGCGCTGCAGGGCAGGGGGATGGAGAGACCCAGTACTTC.

A few counts support this clone. The rearrangement links TRBV28 to TRBJ1-6; D not resolved. The germline V gene encodes CDR1 MDHEN and CDR2 SYDVKM. V was trimmed by 4 bases and J by 0 bases, leaving 7 bases between them. The CDR3 spans 15 residues. CDR3 DNA sequence: TGTGCCAGCAGTTCCGGGAGCTCCTATAATTCACCCCTCCACTTT. It is translated as CASSSGSSYNSPLHF. The full variable domain, rest sourced from reference TRBV28 and TRBJ1-6, is DVKVTQSSRYLVKRTGEKVFLECVQDMDHENMFWYRQDPGLGLRLIYFSYDVKMKEKGDIPEGYSVSREKKERFSLILESASTNQTSMYLCASSSGSSYNSPLHFGNGTRLTVT.

The rearrangement joins TRBV5-6 to TRBJ2-2, with 7 bases identical to TRBD1. This CDR3 contains 16 residues. Per germline, CDR1 SGHDT and CDR2 YYEEEE. V dropped 3 bases and J dropped 3; count of bases not matched to a gene: 8. The CDR3 DNA sequence: TGTGCCAGCAGCTATTATGACAGGGTCGACACCGGGGAGCTGTTTTTT. Translated, it gives CASSYYDRVDTGELFF.

This clone was observed a handful of times. The chain is built from TRBV6-5 and TRBJ1-4, with a weak D call TRBD1 (5 bases). Between the trimmed V and J ends, which lost 2 bases and 3 bases, there was a span of 7 bases. The CDR3 extends over 14 amino acids. Germline loops: CDR1 MNHEY, CDR2 SVGAGI. CDR3 sequence: CASSYQGANEKLFF. The CDR3 DNA follows: TGTGCCAGCAGTTACCAGGGCGCTAATGAAAAACTGTTTTTT.